This T cell receptor beta chain was obtained from a study of shared clonotypes between healthy human individuals. Whole-study context: CD4 naive and CD4 memory each took three plates per donor, while CD8 naive took two and CD8 memory one.

With respect to this clone: What it binds is unknown.

Only in-frame clones appear in the TCRdb table, and some are missing; sequencing was by immunoSEQ multiplex PCR. Here the sample spans about 680,000 clones, around 72% being singletons. This CDR3 is built from 15 residues. The V end was cut by 6 bases, the J end by 5 bases, with 17 bases between. Germline-derived CDR1 and CDR2 are ENHRY and SYGVKD. Study-wide points: Clonotypes shared by all four sorted-subset donors had higher generation probabilities than non-shared clonotypes.

The sample comprised memory CD4+ T cells sorted from blood. As for subset: CD45RA-negative fraction. V usage is TRBV10-3 and J usage is TRBJ1-5; D remains unclear. The source is a woman aged 30 to 39 in good health. CDR3 residues: CAISLGRFGDQPQHF. CDR3 DNA sequence: TGTGCCATCAGCCTGGGGAGGTTCGGGGATCAGCCCCAGCATTTT.